This T cell receptor (beta chain) was sequenced during a study of blood T cell repertoires in COVID-19. Turning to the study itself: Collection of acute and convalescent COVID-19 samples took place in the United States, Italy and Spain.

Sequencing used immunoSEQ multiplex PCR; TCRdb keeps in-frame clones, though not all of them. The sample has 30,000 to 40,000 clones, just over 85% seen once; the top ten hold roughly 6.3%. Trimming removed 6 bases from V and 0 bases from J, with 15 bases in between. CDR1 is SQVTM and CDR2 is ANQGSEA in the germline V gene. This CDR3 is 15 amino acids long. The clonotype originates from a human donor in a cohort sampled during active COVID-19. V is TRBV29-1 and J is TRBJ1-5; D might be TRBD1 (5 bases). Sequenced: peripheral blood. CDR3 in amino acids: CSVASGVNSNQPQHF. The CDR3 region has the DNA TGCAGCGTCGCCTCGGGGGTCAATAGCAATCAGCCCCAGCATTTT.